The present entry profiles one T cell receptor beta chain with its context. This CDR3 has 13 amino acids. V lost 4 bases and J lost 11, with 17 bases in between. This specimen comes from a study of Graves' ophthalmopathy and Graves' hyperthyroidism. RNA transcripts yielded amplified TCR beta CDR3 regions. A first-round RT-PCR used HTBI primers, followed by a second-round multiplex PCR. TCRdb ran MiXCR on the multiplex PCR reads and lists one entry per CDR3 protein. The repertoire consists of some 240,000 distinct CDR3 sequences, with about 47% occurring once and the leading ten covering around half. Sampling approximately 10 ml of fresh peripheral blood provided the PBMCs.

The sequence came from an adult man with Graves' ophthalmopathy. Sequences were obtained from peripheral blood. V usage is TRBV12-3 or TRBV12-4 and J usage is TRBJ1-1; no definite D call. The chain's CDR3 is CASSSDEAGNAFF. Here the CDR3 DNA reads TGTGCCAGCAGTTCCGACGAGGCGGGAAACGCTTTCTTT.